The entry that follows covers one TCR beta chain sequence. The antigen remains unidentified. This sample was taken from a study of shared clonotypes between healthy human individuals. The germline V gene encodes CDR1 GTSNPN and CDR2 SVGIG (reference sequence). The CDR3 is 15 residues long. With V trimmed by 3 bases and J by 4 bases, 8 bases remained unmatched. Sequencing used immunoSEQ multiplex PCR; TCRdb keeps in-frame clones, though not all of them. The sample contains 2 million to 2.5 million clones, approximately 95% of which appear only once. General study points: Non-shared clonotypes had lower generation probabilities than clonotypes shared by all four sorted-subset donors.

The chain is built from TRBV30 and TRBJ1-2; 10 nucleotides align to TRBD1. The receptor was isolated from a man aged 18-30 years in good health. The sample consisted of naive CD4+ T cells sorted from blood. The subset: CD45RA+ positively selected. For the CDR3, the DNA is TGTGCCTGGAGGGTGGGCGGGACAGGGGTCTATGGCTACACCTTC. It yields the protein CAWRVGGTGVYGYTF.